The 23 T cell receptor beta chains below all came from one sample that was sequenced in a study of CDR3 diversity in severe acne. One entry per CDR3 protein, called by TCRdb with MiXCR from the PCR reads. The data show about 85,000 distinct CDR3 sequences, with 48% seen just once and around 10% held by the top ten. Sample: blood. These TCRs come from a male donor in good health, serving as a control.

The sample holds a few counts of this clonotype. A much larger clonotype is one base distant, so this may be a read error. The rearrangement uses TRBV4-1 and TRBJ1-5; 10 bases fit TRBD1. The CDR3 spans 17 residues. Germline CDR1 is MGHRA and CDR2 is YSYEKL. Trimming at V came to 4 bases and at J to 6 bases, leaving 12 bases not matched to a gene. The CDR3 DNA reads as TGCGCCAGCAGCCCCCGGGGGGGACAGGGGACGGGTCAGCCCCAGCATTTT. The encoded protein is CASSPRGGQGTGQPQHF.

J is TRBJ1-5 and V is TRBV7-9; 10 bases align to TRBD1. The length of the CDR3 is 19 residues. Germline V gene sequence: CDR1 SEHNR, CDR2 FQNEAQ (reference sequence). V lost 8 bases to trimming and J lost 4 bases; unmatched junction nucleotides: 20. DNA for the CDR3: TGTGCCAGCGGGACCGGGACAGGGGCGACCCTGGTTGGGAATCAGCCCCAGCATTTT. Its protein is CASGTGTGATLVGNQPQHF.

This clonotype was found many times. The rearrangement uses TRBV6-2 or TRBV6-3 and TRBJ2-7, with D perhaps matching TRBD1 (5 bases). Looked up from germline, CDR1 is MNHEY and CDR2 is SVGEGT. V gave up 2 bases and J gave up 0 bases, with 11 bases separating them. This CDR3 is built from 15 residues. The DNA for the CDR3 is TGTGCCAGCAGTTACCGGACAAGGGGCTCCTACGAGCAGTACTTC. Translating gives CASSYRTRGSYEQYF.

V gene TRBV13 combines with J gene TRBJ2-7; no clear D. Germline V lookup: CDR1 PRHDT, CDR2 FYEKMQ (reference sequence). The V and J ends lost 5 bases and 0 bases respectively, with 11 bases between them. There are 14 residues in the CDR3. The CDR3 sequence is CASSEDGSSYEQYF. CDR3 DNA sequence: TGTGCCAGCAGCGAAGACGGAAGCTCCTACGAGCAGTACTTC. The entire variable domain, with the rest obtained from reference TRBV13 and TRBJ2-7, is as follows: AAGVIQSPRHLIKEKRETATLKCYPIPRHDTVYWYQQGPGQDPQFLISFYEKMQSDKGSIPDRFSAQQFSDYHSELNMSSLELGDSALYFCASSEDGSSYEQYFGPGTRLTVT.

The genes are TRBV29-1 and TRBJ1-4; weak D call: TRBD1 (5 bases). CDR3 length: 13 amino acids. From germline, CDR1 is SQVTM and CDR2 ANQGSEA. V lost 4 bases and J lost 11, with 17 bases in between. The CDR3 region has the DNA TGCAGCGTTGTCGTACAAGGGGATCGGAAACTGTTTTTT. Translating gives CSVVVQGDRKLFF.

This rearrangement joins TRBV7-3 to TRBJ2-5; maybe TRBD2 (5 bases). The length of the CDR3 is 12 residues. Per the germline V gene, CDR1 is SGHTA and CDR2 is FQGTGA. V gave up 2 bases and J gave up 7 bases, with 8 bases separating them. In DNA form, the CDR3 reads TGTGCCAGCAGCTTACGGAGCGGGACCCAGTACTTC. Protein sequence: CASSLRSGTQYF.

CDR3 sequence reads: CSARDRVEVEHF. CDR3 sequence (DNA): TGCAGTGCTAGGGACAGGGTTGAAGTGGAGCATTTT. The rearrangement joins TRBV20-1 to TRBJ1-5; 8 bases line up with TRBD1. Germline V gene lookup returns CDR1 DFQATT and CDR2 SNEGSKA (reference sequence). The CDR3 is 12 amino acids. With V trimmed by 3 bases and J by 14 bases, 9 bases remained unmatched.

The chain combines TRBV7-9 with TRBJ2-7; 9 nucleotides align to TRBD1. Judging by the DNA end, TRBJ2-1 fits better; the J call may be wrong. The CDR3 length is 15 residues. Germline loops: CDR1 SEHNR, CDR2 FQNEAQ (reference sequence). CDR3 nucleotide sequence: TGTGCCAGCGGAGTACCGGGACAGGGCGTCAATGAGCAGTTCTTC. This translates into CASGVPGQGVNEQFF.

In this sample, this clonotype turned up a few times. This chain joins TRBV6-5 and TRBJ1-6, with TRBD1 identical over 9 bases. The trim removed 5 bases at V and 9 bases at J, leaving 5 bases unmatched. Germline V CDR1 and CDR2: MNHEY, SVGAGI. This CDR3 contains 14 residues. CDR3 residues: CASSPRDRVSPLHF. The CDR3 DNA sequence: TGTGCCAGCAGTCCCCGGGACAGGGTTTCACCCCTCCACTTT.

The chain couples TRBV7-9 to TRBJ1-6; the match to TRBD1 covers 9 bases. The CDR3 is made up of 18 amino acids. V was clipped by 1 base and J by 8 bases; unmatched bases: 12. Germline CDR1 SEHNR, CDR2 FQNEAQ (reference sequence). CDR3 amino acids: CASSLGTGTGRVDSPLHF. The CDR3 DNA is TGTGCCAGCAGCTTAGGAACCGGGACAGGGCGGGTAGATTCACCCCTCCACTTT.

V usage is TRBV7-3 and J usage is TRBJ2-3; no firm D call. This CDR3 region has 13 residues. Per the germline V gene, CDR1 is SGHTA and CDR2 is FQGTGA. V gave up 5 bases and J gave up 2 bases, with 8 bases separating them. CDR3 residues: CASSVQTTDTQYF. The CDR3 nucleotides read TGTGCCAGCAGCGTGCAGACCACAGATACGCAGTATTTT.

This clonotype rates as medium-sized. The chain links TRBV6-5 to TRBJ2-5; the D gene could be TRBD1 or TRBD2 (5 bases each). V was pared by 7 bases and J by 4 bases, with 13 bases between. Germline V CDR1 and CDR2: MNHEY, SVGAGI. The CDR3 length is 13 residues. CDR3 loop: CASIDEGRETQYF. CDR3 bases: TGTGCCAGCATCGACGAGGGGCGAGAGACCCAGTACTTC.

The CDR3 is CSVPEDTEAFF. The DNA of the CDR3 is TGCAGTGTGCCAGAAGACACTGAAGCTTTCTTT. The V gene is TRBV20-1, the J gene TRBJ1-1; D is undetermined. The CDR3 extends over 11 amino acids. Germline assignment: CDR1 DFQATT and CDR2 SNEGSKA (reference sequence). V lost 7 bases and J lost 3, with 9 bases in between.

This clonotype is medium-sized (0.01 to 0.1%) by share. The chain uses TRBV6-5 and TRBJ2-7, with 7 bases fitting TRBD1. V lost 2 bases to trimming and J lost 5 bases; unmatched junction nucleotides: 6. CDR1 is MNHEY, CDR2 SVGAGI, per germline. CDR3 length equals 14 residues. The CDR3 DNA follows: TGTGCCAGCAGTTACGAAAGACAGGGCCACGAGCAGTACTTC. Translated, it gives CASSYERQGHEQYF.

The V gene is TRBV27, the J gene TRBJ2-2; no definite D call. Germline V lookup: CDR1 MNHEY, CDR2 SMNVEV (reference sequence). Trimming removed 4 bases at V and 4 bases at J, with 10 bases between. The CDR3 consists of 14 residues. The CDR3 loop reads CASSSFGSTGELFF. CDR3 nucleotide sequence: TGTGCCAGCAGTTCGTTCGGATCCACCGGGGAGCTGTTTTTT.

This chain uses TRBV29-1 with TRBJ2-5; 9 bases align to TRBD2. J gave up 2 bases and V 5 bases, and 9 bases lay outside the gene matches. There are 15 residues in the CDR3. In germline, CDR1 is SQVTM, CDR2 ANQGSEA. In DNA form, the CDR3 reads TGCAGCGTTCTATACGGGACTAGCCTACAAGAGACCCAGTACTTC. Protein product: CSVLYGTSLQETQYF.

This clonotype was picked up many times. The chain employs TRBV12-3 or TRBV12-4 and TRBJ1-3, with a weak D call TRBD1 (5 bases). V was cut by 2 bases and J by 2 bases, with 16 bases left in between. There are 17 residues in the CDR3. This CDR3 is CASSLKMGVGAGNTIYF. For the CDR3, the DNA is TGTGCCAGCAGTTTAAAAATGGGGGTTGGGGCTGGAAACACCATATATTTT.

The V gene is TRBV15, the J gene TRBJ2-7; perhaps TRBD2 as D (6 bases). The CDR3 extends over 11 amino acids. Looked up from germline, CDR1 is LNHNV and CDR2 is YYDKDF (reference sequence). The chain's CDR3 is CVTGPGDEQYF. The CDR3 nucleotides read TGTGTCACGGGGCCGGGGGACGAGCAGTACTTC.

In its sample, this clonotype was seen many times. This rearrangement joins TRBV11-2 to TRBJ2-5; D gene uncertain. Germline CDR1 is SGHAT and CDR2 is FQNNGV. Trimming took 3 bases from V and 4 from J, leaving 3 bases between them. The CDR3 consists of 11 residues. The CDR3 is CASSFGETQYF. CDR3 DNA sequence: TGTGCCAGCAGCTTCGGAGAGACCCAGTACTTC. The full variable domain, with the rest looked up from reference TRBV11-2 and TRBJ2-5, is EAGVAQSPRYKIIEKRQSVAFWCNPISGHATLYWYQQILGQGPKLLIQFQNNGVVDDSQLPKDRFSAERLKGVDSTLKIQPAKLEDSAVYLCASSFGETQYFGPGTRLLVL.

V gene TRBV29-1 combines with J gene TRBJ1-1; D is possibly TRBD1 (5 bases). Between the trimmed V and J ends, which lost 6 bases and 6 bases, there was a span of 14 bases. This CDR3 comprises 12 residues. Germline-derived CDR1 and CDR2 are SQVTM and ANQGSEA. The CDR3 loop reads CSVMGGFPEAFF. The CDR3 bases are TGCAGCGTAATGGGGGGATTTCCTGAAGCTTTCTTT.

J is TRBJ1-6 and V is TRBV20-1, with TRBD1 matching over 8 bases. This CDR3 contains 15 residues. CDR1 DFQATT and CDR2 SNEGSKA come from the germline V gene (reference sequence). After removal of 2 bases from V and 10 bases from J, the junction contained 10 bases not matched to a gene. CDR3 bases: TGCAGTGCTAGACCCCGGGACAGGAGTTGGTCACCCCTCCACTTT. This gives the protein CSARPRDRSWSPLHF.

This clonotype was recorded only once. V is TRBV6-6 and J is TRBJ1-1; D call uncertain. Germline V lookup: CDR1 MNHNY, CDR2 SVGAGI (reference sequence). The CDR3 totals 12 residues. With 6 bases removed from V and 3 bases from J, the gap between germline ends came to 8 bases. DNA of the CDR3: TGTGCCAGCAGCCGCCTCGACACTGAAGCTTTCTTT. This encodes CASSRLDTEAFF.

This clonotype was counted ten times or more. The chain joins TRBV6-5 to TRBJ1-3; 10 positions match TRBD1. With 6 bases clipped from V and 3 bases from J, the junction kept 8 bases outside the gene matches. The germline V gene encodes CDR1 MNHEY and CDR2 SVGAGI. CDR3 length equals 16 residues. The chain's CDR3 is CASSAGQGEVGNTIYF. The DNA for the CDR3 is TGTGCCAGCAGCGCCGGACAGGGGGAAGTTGGAAACACCATATATTTT.